The entry below describes one T cell receptor beta chain. Its antigen is not known. Trimming took 9 bases from V and 3 from J, leaving 20 bases between them. This CDR3 is 16 amino acids long. Germline V gene data show CDR1 as KGHDR and CDR2 as SFDVKD. A 5'RACE template-switching step, the method used to make TCR cDNA, added a universal primer site and UMIs. TCRdb reprocessed the 5' RACE reads via MiXCR and lists one record per CDR3 protein. The sample contains about 320,000 distinct CDR3 sequences, roughly a tenth of which appear only once. The data are from a study of T cells after yellow fever vaccination. About the study: Fractions of limited cellularity were prepared by means of SMART-Seq v4 Ultra Low Input. Study-wide results and limits: FACS-sorted repertoires could contain abundant clonotypes contaminating from the bulk population. Boosting was followed by the reappearance of most primary-vaccination clones (under 97% CD4, about 90% CD8).

V is TRBV24-1 and J is TRBJ1-5, with D perhaps matching TRBD1 (5 bases). The source of this sequence is a man between 18 and 35 years old who received the YFV17D yellow fever vaccine. The source was CD4+ T cells sorted from PBMCs, collected 45 days after the yellow fever booster vaccination. The CDR3 here is CATFRPGLWDNQPQHF. CDR3 nucleotides: TGTGCCACCTTTCGACCGGGACTTTGGGACAATCAGCCCCAGCATTTT.